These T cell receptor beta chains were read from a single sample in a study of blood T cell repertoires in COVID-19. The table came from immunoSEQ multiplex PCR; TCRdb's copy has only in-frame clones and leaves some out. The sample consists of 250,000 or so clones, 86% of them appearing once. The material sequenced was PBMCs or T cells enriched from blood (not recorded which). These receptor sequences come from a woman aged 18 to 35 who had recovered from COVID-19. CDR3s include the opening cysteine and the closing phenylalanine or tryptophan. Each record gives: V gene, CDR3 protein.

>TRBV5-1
CASSPRRDSRVYTF
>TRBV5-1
CASSLEAPGIGYTF
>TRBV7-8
CASSLERSTGQLRGNTIYF
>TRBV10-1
CASSDQPGRQETQYF
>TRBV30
CAWSARTGGTDTQYF
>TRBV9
CASSGGQGAGDTQYF
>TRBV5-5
CASSHGQGDTDTQYF
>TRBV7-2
CASSPRDRGQRTGELFF
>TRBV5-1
CASSLVPSGSGGANVLTF
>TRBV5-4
CASSLPFGGGLGDRGNEQFF
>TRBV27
CASSDTGDQPQHF
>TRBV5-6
CASSLASEKLFF
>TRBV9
CASSPPRNPGTSGGDSGANVLTF
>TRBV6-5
CASSYSLGHSTDTQYF
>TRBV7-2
CASSSGQGNSPLHF
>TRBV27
CASSFGQRYGYTF
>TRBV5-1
CASRAGLQETQYF
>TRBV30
CAWSVQRGGRETQYF
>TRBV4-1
CASSLGTSEIYEQYF
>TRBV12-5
CASGTDRDKNIQYF
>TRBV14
CASSLGRPIKSTEAFF
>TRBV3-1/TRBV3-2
CASSQDLTGTVSYEQYF
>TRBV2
CASSEEMGQTDQPQHF